This is a list of T cell receptor beta chains from one sample in a study of blood T cell repertoires in COVID-19. Clones were sequenced by immunoSEQ multiplex PCR, and TCRdb holds only the in-frame ones, with some missing. Of some 83,000 clones in the sample, more than 75% were seen once. Sequencing was done on a sample of peripheral blood. The receptors were sampled from a human donor in a cohort sampled during active COVID-19. Each CDR3 is given without its conserved first and last residue.

TRBV4-2	TRBJ1-1	ASSQDRRGTEAF
TRBV28	TRBJ1-1	ASSLRVRTEAF
TRBV7-2	TRBJ2-7	ASSLGGQASYEQY
TRBV30	TRBJ1-2	AWSQQGADGYT
TRBV29-1	TRBJ1-2	SVRQGSGHGYT
TRBV18	TRBJ1-1	ASSPGQGQMNTEAF
TRBV3-1/TRBV3-2	TRBJ2-7	ASSQDTPGQGDEQY
TRBV19	TRBJ1-1	ASSMLKGRITEAF
TRBV18	TRBJ2-3	ASGLQGRVSDTQY
TRBV7-7	TRBJ1-2	ASSSWGEAVDGYT
TRBV28	TRBJ1-2	ASRTRANYGYT
TRBV19	TRBJ1-4	ASSTLIGENEKLF
TRBV14	TRBJ2-7	ASSHGQGSYEQY
TRBV19	TRBJ1-2	ASSTGTGIYGYT
TRBV7-9	TRBJ1-1	ASNDRGNTEAF
TRBV7-8	TRBJ1-5	ASSPARDKISNQPQH
TRBV11-2	TRBJ1-1	ASSLPRTRGSEAF
TRBV5-6	TRBJ1-1	ASSFLGQGVVTEAF
TRBV27	TRBJ2-2	ASSYWGRRVAGELF
TRBV24-1	TRBJ2-2	ATSRTDRGLDTGELF
TRBV10-3	TRBJ2-3	AISEWGVDTDTQY
TRBV11-2	TRBJ1-5	ASSPYGAGFSNQPQH
TRBV5-1	TRBJ2-3	ASSLQGKEDTQY
TRBV5-1	TRBJ2-7	ASSLAPGSYEQY
TRBV7-9	TRBJ2-5	ASSLAGGDETQY
TRBV18	TRBJ2-7	ASSPNRLNEQY
TRBV18	TRBJ1-5	ASSLRTGDQPQH